This is a list of T cell receptor beta chains from one sample in a study of blood T cell repertoires in COVID-19. Repertoires were generated with immunoSEQ multiplex PCR, while TCRdb's copy carries only in-frame clones and drops some. The sample yields about 400,000 clones, around 90% seen once. Sequencing was carried out using PBMCs or T cells enriched from blood (not recorded which). These receptors all stem from a woman aged 35 to 49 with acute COVID-19. Each CDR3 is given without its conserved first and last residue.

>TRBV7-9|TRBJ2-7
ASSLVGQGYEQY
>TRBV5-4|TRBJ2-1
ASSIPLAGGFNEQF
>TRBV29-1|TRBJ2-6
SVERRDRGSGANVLT
>TRBV9|TRBJ1-1
ASSVASGENTEAF
>TRBV5-1|TRBJ2-1
ASSLGGSYNEQF
>TRBV27|TRBJ1-1
ASSLGLGAAIRNTEAF
>TRBV12-5|TRBJ2-3
ASGLSGSAGGSDTQY
>TRBV5-4|TRBJ2-5
ASSDQTEYFGWTQY
>TRBV19|TRBJ1-2
ASRRTGSYGYT
>TRBV7-9|TRBJ1-1
ASSYGGGGHQEGEAF
>TRBV19|TRBJ1-1
ASSWQGDTEAF
>TRBV7-9|TRBJ1-1
ASSPPGQGTEAF
>TRBV29-1|TRBJ1-2
SVPVIDYGYT
>TRBV19|TRBJ1-5
ASSGGSHQPQH
>TRBV2|TRBJ2-5
ASSEDLLQTSGVETQY
>TRBV29-1|TRBJ1-2
SVDPGGNYGYT
>TRBV7-2|TRBJ2-7
ASSTQGAYEQY
>TRBV5-1|TRBJ2-2
ASSLDSPNTGELF
>TRBV15|TRBJ2-1
ATTLAGGDNEQF
>TRBV7-9|TRBJ2-3
ASSSRLAGGPWNTQY
>TRBV3-1/TRBV3-2|TRBJ2-7
ASSRLVYEQY
>TRBV9|TRBJ1-2
ASSVGSRTGSYGYT
>TRBV27|TRBJ1-5
ASSLRGQGRNQPQH
>TRBV20-1|TRBJ1-2
SASTSGALSDYGYT
>TRBV5-1|TRBJ2-1
ASSLVPTGRSYNEQF
>TRBV19|TRBJ2-2
ASSILLQGASIGELF